One and the same sample provided the 18 T cell receptor beta chains below, sequenced in a study of T cells in Graves' hyperthyroidism and ophthalmopathy. It was RNA transcripts that yielded the amplified TCR beta CDR3 regions. The HTBI set primed first-round TCR CDR3 RT-PCR. TCRdb re-called the multiplex PCR reads with MiXCR, one entry per CDR3 protein. Among approximately 630,000 distinct CDR3 sequences listed, around 15% were seen once. Sequencing used blood. These receptors came from a woman aged 25 to 39 with Graves' hyperthyroidism.

This clonotype was seen many times. The rearrangement joins TRBV28 to TRBJ2-7; D might be TRBD1 (5 bases). V lost 3 bases to trimming and J lost 0 bases, with 12 bases between them. The length of the CDR3 is 15 residues. The germline V gene encodes CDR1 MDHEN and CDR2 SYDVKM. Written as DNA, the CDR3 is TGTGCCAGCAGTTTTAGGGGTGGGTCCTCCTACGAGCAGTACTTC. Translation gives CASSFRGGSSYEQYF.

This clonotype was counted at least ten times. This chain connects TRBV27 to TRBJ2-5; D is possibly TRBD1 (6 bases). The CDR3 spans 13 residues. Trimming took off 7 bases at V and 5 bases at J, with 14 bases between the two ends. Germline-derived CDR1 and CDR2 are MNHEY and SMNVEV (reference sequence). This chain's CDR3 is CASNQGLDETQYF. Written as DNA, the CDR3 is TGTGCCAGCAATCAGGGGTTGGATGAGACCCAGTACTTC.

This rearrangement joins TRBV7-2 to TRBJ1-5; a weak D match, TRBD1 (5 bases). The CDR3 contains 16 residues. CDR1 is SGHTA, CDR2 FQGNSA, per germline. V gave up 5 bases and J gave up 1 base, with 15 bases separating them. This CDR3 is CASSQTGGRSNQPQHF. DNA of the CDR3: TGTGCCAGCAGCCAAACTGGGGGTCGGAGCAATCAGCCCCAGCATTTT.

This clonotype was seen at least ten times. The genes are TRBV2 and TRBJ2-7; the D is unclear. This CDR3 spans 14 amino acids. V was pared by 2 bases and J by 0 bases, with 8 bases between. Germline lookup yields CDR1 SNHLY and CDR2 FYNNEI. The CDR3 DNA follows: TGTGCCAGCAGTGAATACATGAGCTCCTACGAGCAGTACTTC. Translated, it gives CASSEYMSSYEQYF.

This clonotype was observed once. No conserved phenylalanine or tryptophan is present at the end of the CDR3, so a read error is the likely explanation. CDR3 loop: CASSMVGVNEQFL. The CDR3 DNA reads TGTGCCAGTAGTATGGTGGGAGTCAATGAGCAGTTCCTC. This chain joins TRBV19 and TRBJ2-1; weak D call: TRBD2 (5 bases). The CDR3 extends over 13 amino acids. The V gene lost 3 bases and the J gene lost 6 bases, with 9 bases spanning the gap. Germline V gives CDR1 LNHDA, CDR2 SQIVND (reference sequence).

In nucleotides, the CDR3 is TGTGCCAGCAGCCCCCGGGCCTCCCGGCCTTACGAGCAGTACTTC. Translation: CASSPRASRPYEQYF. V and J are TRBV7-2 and TRBJ2-7, with D uncertain. Trimming removed 5 bases at V and 4 bases at J, with 18 bases between. The CDR3 consists of 15 residues. The germline V gene has CDR1 SGHTA and CDR2 FQGNSA.

This clonotype was recorded at least ten times. The V gene is TRBV12-3 or TRBV12-4, the J gene TRBJ2-7; possible D gene TRBD2, 6 bases. The CDR3 sequence is 15 residues long. Trimming removed 3 bases at V and 1 base at J, with 13 bases between. CDR3 amino acids: CASSFIGRYSYEQYF. CDR3 in DNA: TGTGCCAGCAGTTTTATCGGGAGATATTCCTACGAGCAGTACTTC.

This clonotype has at least ten counts. The chain joins TRBV5-8 to TRBJ2-7; perhaps D is TRBD1 or TRBD2 (5 bases each). Germline assignment: CDR1 SGHTS and CDR2 YDEGEE. This CDR3 is built from 14 residues. The V end lost 4 bases, the J end lost 4 bases, and 15 bases lay between the germline ends. The CDR3: CASSAGTPGYEQYF. The CDR3 DNA reads as TGTGCCAGCAGCGCCGGGACGCCAGGGTACGAGCAGTACTTC.

In its sample, this clonotype was seen a few times. The chain links TRBV29-1 to TRBJ2-1; 9 bases are shared with TRBD2. Germline V gene lookup returns CDR1 SQVTM and CDR2 ANQGSEA. This CDR3 has 14 residues. With V trimmed by 3 bases and J by 3 bases, 3 bases remained unmatched. CDR3 nucleotides: TGCAGCGTTGATAAGCGGGAGGTCTACAATGAGCAGTTCTTC. Translation gives CSVDKREVYNEQFF.

A few counts support this clonotype. The genes are TRBV5-5 and TRBJ1-6; D perhaps matches TRBD1 (5 bases). The length of the CDR3 is 16 residues. Germline V gene data show CDR1 as SGHKS and CDR2 as YYEKEE (reference sequence). The V end lost 4 bases, the J end lost 3 bases, and 14 bases lay between the germline ends. CDR3 nucleotides: TGTGCCAGCAGCCCGCCGGGACGGAACTATAATTCACCCCTCCACTTT. It codes for CASSPPGRNYNSPLHF.

Comment on this clonotype: This could be a read error, since a much larger clone is one nucleotide away. The chain employs TRBV19 and TRBJ2-2; D perhaps matches TRBD2 (5 bases). The V gene lost 7 bases and the J gene lost 0 bases, with 18 bases spanning the gap. The V gene's germline CDR1 is LNHDA and CDR2 SQIVND (reference sequence). The CDR3 runs 17 residues. The CDR3 nucleotides read TGTGCCAGTATTGCCCCCCCGGGAAACCCGAACACCGGGGAGCTGTTTTTT. The encoded protein is CASIAPPGNPNTGELFF.

This clonotype was recorded a few times. V and J are TRBV12-3 or TRBV12-4 and TRBJ2-1, with 11 bases fitting TRBD1. V lost 6 bases and J lost 4; bases outside the gene matches: 8. The CDR3 runs to 16 residues. CDR3 loop: CASSQGTGGVYNEQFF. CDR3 nucleotides: TGTGCCAGCAGCCAAGGGACAGGGGGAGTTTACAATGAGCAGTTCTTC.

This clonotype was seen a handful of times. The gene calls are TRBV15 and TRBJ2-7, with 9 bases that match TRBD2. Germline V gene sequence: CDR1 LNHNV, CDR2 YYDKDF (reference sequence). The CDR3 has 15 residues. V lost 0 bases, J lost 6 bases, and 6 bases stayed unmatched. CDR3 region: CATSREMAGGSEQYF. The DNA of the CDR3 is TGTGCCACCAGCAGAGAAATGGCGGGAGGGAGCGAGCAGTACTTC.

CDR3 amino acids: CASSPPGPSYEQYF. DNA of the CDR3: TGTGCCAGCAGCCCCCCGGGACCCAGCTACGAGCAGTACTTC. The chain combines TRBV7-9 with TRBJ2-7, with D perhaps being TRBD1 or TRBD2 (5 bases each). CDR3 length: 14 amino acids. Germline-derived CDR1 and CDR2 are SEHNR and FQNEAQ (reference sequence). Trimming stripped 5 bases from V and 3 bases from J, with 14 bases between. The full variable domain, with the rest looked up from reference TRBV7-9 and TRBJ2-7, is DTGVSQNPRHKITKRGQNVTFRCDPISEHNRLYWYRQTLGQGPEFLTYFQNEAQLEKSRLLSDRFSAERPKGSFSTLEIQRTEQGDSAMYLCASSPPGPSYEQYFGPGTRLTVT.

Regarding this clonotype: In this CDR3 the conserved last residue, phenylalanine or tryptophan, is missing, so a read error is likely. The chain joins TRBV5-8 to TRBJ2-3; D is perhaps TRBD2 (6 bases). CDR3 size: 14 residues. The V gene lost 4 bases and the J gene lost 0 bases, with 9 bases spanning the gap. Germline V gene data show CDR1 as SGHTS and CDR2 as YDEGEE. Here the CDR3 DNA reads TGTGCCAGCAGCGTTGGGGGGAGCACAGATACGCAGTATTCT. This translates into CASSVGGSTDTQYS.

The V call is TRBV5-8, the J call TRBJ1-2; 7 bases are a match to TRBD1. The junction had 7 bases not matched to a gene; V was cut back by 0 bases and J by 5 bases. CDR1 SGHTS and CDR2 YDEGEE come from the germline V gene. CDR3 length equals 15 residues. CDR3 region: CASSLERQGIYGYTF. CDR3 nucleotides: TGTGCCAGCAGCTTGGAGAGACAGGGAATATATGGCTACACCTTC.

This chain uses TRBV7-9 with TRBJ2-2; 14 bases are a match to TRBD2. CDR3 length: 16 amino acids. The V gene end was trimmed by 3 bases and the J gene end by 7 bases; junction bases not matched to a gene: 4. The germline gives CDR1 SEHNR, CDR2 FQNEAQ (reference sequence). The DNA for the CDR3 is TGTGCCAGCAGCTTCCCGGGACTAGCGGGAGTCGGGGAGCTGTTTTTT. This sequence encodes CASSFPGLAGVGELFF.

This clonotype was detected ten times or more. This chain connects TRBV11-1 to TRBJ1-1, with D maybe TRBD1 (5 bases). CDR3 length: 14 amino acids. CDR1 is SGHAT and CDR2 is FQDESV in the germline V gene (reference sequence). The V end lost 5 bases, the J end lost 3 bases, and 13 bases lay between the germline ends. This chain's CDR3 is CASSRGMVHTEAFF. The CDR3 nucleotides are TGTGCCAGCAGCAGGGGCATGGTGCACACTGAAGCTTTCTTT.